The present T cell receptor beta chain was sequenced within a study of technical replicates of blood from a few donors. Some clones are missing from TCRdb's copy, which holds only in-frame ones; the method was immunoSEQ multiplex PCR. The profile shows more than 45,000 clones, approximately 94% of them singletons. The CDR3 has 14 residues. Germline V gene data show CDR1 as SGHDT and CDR2 as YYEEEE. Trimming cost V 4 bases and J 3 bases; bases outside gene matches: 7. The sequencing sample was made of PBMCs. The chain couples TRBV5-6 to TRBJ2-7, with 7 bases fitting TRBD1. This TCR was recovered from a human donor in good health. Some clones in this sample may be carry-over from other donors' samples. The CDR3 loop reads CASSRGDSHYEQYF. Here the CDR3 DNA reads TGTGCCAGCAGCCGTGGGGACAGCCACTACGAGCAGTACTTC.